Described below is a single T cell receptor (beta chain) sequence and its context. What it binds is not known. CDR1 DFQATT and CDR2 SNEGSKA come from the germline V gene (reference sequence). The length of the CDR3 is 15 residues. V dropped 6 bases and J dropped 1; count of bases not matched to a gene: 11. The data were taken from a study of post-analysis software for immune sequencing data. In the study overall: The cohort encompassed relapsing-remitting, secondary progressive and progressive-relapsing multiple sclerosis disease courses. General study points: Normalized Chao1 diversity in multiple sclerosis patients fell significantly below that of controls. The F measure placed samples prepared in the same batch into strongly shared clusters. Four or five TRBV segments were more frequent in patients than controls; TRBV5-6, TRBV5-1 and TRBV20-1 belonged to this group.

Unique molecular identifiers were carried by the TCR beta cDNA libraries. With roughly 0.95 to 11 million T cells as the source, roughly 0.5 million cDNA molecules resulted. From the PCR reads, TCRdb called clonotypes with MiXCR, one entry per CDR3 protein. This sample has 740,000 or so distinct CDR3 sequences, with roughly half found just once. The sequenced material came from blood. The chain has TRBV20-1 and TRBJ2-5, with 7 bases lining up with TRBD1. The clonotype was recovered from a girl aged 10-17 years with multiple sclerosis. The CDR3 DNA reads as TGCAGTGCCGAAAAAGACGGGACAGCCCAAGAGACCCAGTACTTC. It codes for CSAEKDGTAQETQYF.